This TCR beta chain appears in the sequencing data of a study of T cells expressing NK-cell markers. TCR beta cDNA was generated via 5'RACE template switching incorporating UMIs. TCRdb re-called the 5' RACE reads, yielding one record per CDR3 amino acid sequence without DNA. The sample yields about 460,000 distinct CDR3 sequences, of which the top ten take up over 1.1%. Germline assignment: CDR1 ENHRY and CDR2 SYGVKD. The CDR3 length is 12 residues. With respect to this clonotype: Its antigen remains unknown.

Findings of the study overall: Dominance of the CD3+CD56-NKG2C+ fraction by these clonotypes also held in a handful of donors. The share of CD8+ T cells held by dominant NKG2C+ clonotypes was 1.0-7.0% in about six donors.

The sequenced sample consisted of blood T cells: a sorted CD56 or NKG2C T cell subset, CD4+ or CD8+ T cells, or bulk PBMC T cells (not recorded which). The receptor's source is a woman aged 45 to 65 in good health. The chain links TRBV10-3 to TRBJ2-7. Here the CDR3 reads CAISDSRLEQYF.